These T cell receptor beta chains were read from a single sample in a study of human T cells and chemical hapten exposure. MiXCR, applied by TCRdb to the RACE reads, yields one record per CDR3 protein. The repertoire holds fewer than 300,000 distinct CDR3 sequences, with roughly 7.4% as singletons. This specimen consisted of whole blood, obtained in connection with sensitization to the hapten diphenylcyclopropenone (DPC). The receptor source for this set is a man aged 18 to 30 with alopecia areata. Some clones in this sample may be carry-over from other donors' samples. Both conserved end residues are part of each CDR3. The D gene is left open where the match is weak. The listing skips clone size in some rows; elsewhere it reads once, few, many or a size class.

cdr3_nt: TGTGCCAGCAGAGGGACAGGGACTGGGGCCAACGTCCTGACTTTC; cdr3_aa: CASRGTGTGANVLTF; j_call: TRBJ2-6; clone_size: few; cdr3_length: 15; v_call: TRBV6-1; d_call: TRBD1
cdr3_nt: TGTGCCAGCAGCATTCTGACAGGTCTTCCTAATTCACCCCTCCACTTT; cdr3_aa: CASSILTGLPNSPLHF; j_call: TRBJ1-6; clone_size: -; cdr3_length: 16; v_call: TRBV7-9; d_call: -
cdr3_nt: TGTGCCAGCAGTTTCTGGTTAGCGGGGGTGAATGAGCAGTTCTTC; cdr3_aa: CASSFWLAGVNEQFF; j_call: TRBJ2-1; clone_size: few; cdr3_length: 15; v_call: TRBV27; d_call: TRBD2
cdr3_nt: TGCGCCAGCAGCCGAATAACAGGGAAGAGAGGGTATGGCTACACCTTC; cdr3_aa: CASSRITGKRGYGYTF; j_call: TRBJ1-2; clone_size: -; cdr3_length: 16; v_call: TRBV4-1; d_call: -
cdr3_nt: TGTGCCAGCAGCTTAGTTCCAGTCGCAGATACGCAGTATTTT; cdr3_aa: CASSLVPVADTQYF; j_call: TRBJ2-3; clone_size: few; cdr3_length: 14; v_call: TRBV7-6; d_call: -
cdr3_nt: TGTGCCAGCAGTTACCCGAGCTCTAGCGGGGGGGCATCATACAATGAGCAGTTCTTC; cdr3_aa: CASSYPSSSGGASYNEQFF; j_call: TRBJ2-1; clone_size: -; cdr3_length: 19; v_call: TRBV6-2/TRBV6-3; d_call: TRBD2
cdr3_nt: TGTGCCAGCAGCTTAATGGGGAATCCCCGGCATTTT; cdr3_aa: CASSLMGNPRHF; j_call: TRBJ1-5; clone_size: -; cdr3_length: 12; v_call: TRBV7-2; d_call: -
cdr3_nt: TGTGCCAGCAGATGGCAGAGAGCAGAGACCCAGTACTTC; cdr3_aa: CASRWQRAETQYF; j_call: TRBJ2-5; clone_size: -; cdr3_length: 13; v_call: TRBV25-1; d_call: -
cdr3_nt: TGTGCCATCAGTGAGTCGATAGCGGGATTTAATGAAAAACTGTTTTTT; cdr3_aa: CAISESIAGFNEKLFF; j_call: TRBJ1-4; clone_size: few; cdr3_length: 16; v_call: TRBV10-3; d_call: -
cdr3_nt: TGTGCCAGCCTACAGGGAAACACTGAAGCTTTCTTT; cdr3_aa: CASLQGNTEAFF; j_call: TRBJ1-1; clone_size: -; cdr3_length: 12; v_call: TRBV2; d_call: -
cdr3_nt: TGTGCCATCAGTGGAGGCAAGCCCTACGAGCAGTACTTC; cdr3_aa: CAISGGKPYEQYF; j_call: TRBJ2-7; clone_size: -; cdr3_length: 13; v_call: TRBV10-3; d_call: -
cdr3_nt: TGCGCCAGCAGCAGCAAACAGGGGGGCGGAGAGACCCAGTACTTC; cdr3_aa: CASSSKQGGGETQYF; j_call: TRBJ2-5; clone_size: -; cdr3_length: 15; v_call: TRBV5-1; d_call: TRBD1
cdr3_nt: TGTGCCAGCAGGTCAGCGGGGGCGAACTCCTACAATGAGCAGTTCTTC; cdr3_aa: CASRSAGANSYNEQFF; j_call: TRBJ2-1; clone_size: -; cdr3_length: 16; v_call: TRBV3-1; d_call: TRBD2
cdr3_nt: TGTGCCAGCAGCCGGAGTTACAGGTCCCGACCTTATGAGCAGTTCTTC; cdr3_aa: CASSRSYRSRPYEQFF; j_call: TRBJ2-1; clone_size: few; cdr3_length: 16; v_call: TRBV14; d_call: -
cdr3_nt: TGTGCCAGCAGCGCAGAAGGGTTGGGCAATCAGCCCCAGCATTTT; cdr3_aa: CASSAEGLGNQPQHF; j_call: TRBJ1-5; clone_size: many; cdr3_length: 15; v_call: TRBV7-9; d_call: -
cdr3_nt: TGTGCCAGCAGTATAGGGAGGGAATCAGACATTCAGTACTTC; cdr3_aa: CASSIGRESDIQYF; j_call: TRBJ2-4; clone_size: many; cdr3_length: 14; v_call: TRBV6-2/TRBV6-3; d_call: TRBD2
cdr3_nt: TGCGCCAGCAGCTTTGGGCAGTCAGGAAACACAGATACGCAGTATTTT; cdr3_aa: CASSFGQSGNTDTQYF; j_call: TRBJ2-3; clone_size: -; cdr3_length: 16; v_call: TRBV5-1; d_call: -
cdr3_nt: TGCGCCAGCAGCCAACGGGACAGCCAAGAGACCCAGTACTTC; cdr3_aa: CASSQRDSQETQYF; j_call: TRBJ2-5; clone_size: few; cdr3_length: 14; v_call: TRBV4-1; d_call: TRBD1
cdr3_nt: TGCAGTGTTCCAAACCGCGGGGAGCTGTTTTTT; cdr3_aa: CSVPNRGELFF; j_call: TRBJ2-2; clone_size: many; cdr3_length: 11; v_call: TRBV20-1; d_call: -
cdr3_nt: TGTGCCAGCAGTTTCTGGACAGGTCTGAAGACCCAGTACTTC; cdr3_aa: CASSFWTGLKTQYF; j_call: TRBJ2-5; clone_size: -; cdr3_length: 14; v_call: TRBV2; d_call: TRBD1
cdr3_nt: TGCGCCAGCAGCTCCTCTAGCGAAAACTATGGCTACACCTTC; cdr3_aa: CASSSSSENYGYTF; j_call: TRBJ1-2; clone_size: -; cdr3_length: 14; v_call: TRBV5-1; d_call: -
cdr3_nt: TGTGCCAGCAGTCCCTACTCCTTTTTGACGGGACAAGAGACCCAGTACTTC; cdr3_aa: CASSPYSFLTGQETQYF; j_call: TRBJ2-5; clone_size: -; cdr3_length: 17; v_call: TRBV6-2/TRBV6-3; d_call: -
cdr3_nt: TGCAGTGCTCGAACAGGGGTAGGGGACTATGGCTACACCTTC; cdr3_aa: CSARTGVGDYGYTF; j_call: TRBJ1-2; clone_size: few; cdr3_length: 14; v_call: TRBV20-1; d_call: TRBD1
cdr3_nt: TGTGCCAGCAGCTTACGCGGGGGTAGCACAGATACGCAGTATTTT; cdr3_aa: CASSLRGGSTDTQYF; j_call: TRBJ2-3; clone_size: few; cdr3_length: 15; v_call: TRBV7-2; d_call: TRBD2
cdr3_nt: TGTGCCAGCGGGGTAGGCGGCACTGAAGCTTTCTTT; cdr3_aa: CASGVGGTEAFF; j_call: TRBJ1-1; clone_size: many; cdr3_length: 12; v_call: TRBV7-9; d_call: -
cdr3_nt: TGCGCCAGCAGCTATCACGGCGCGATACACCGACGGACCCAGTACTTC; cdr3_aa: CASSYHGAIHRRTQYF; j_call: TRBJ2-5; clone_size: many; cdr3_length: 16; v_call: TRBV5-1; d_call: -
cdr3_nt: TGCAGCGTTGCTCCAGGGTACAATGAGCAGTTCTTC; cdr3_aa: CSVAPGYNEQFF; j_call: TRBJ2-1; clone_size: few; cdr3_length: 12; v_call: TRBV29-1; d_call: -
cdr3_nt: TGCAGTGCTAGTACTCCCCGTATGAACACTGAAGCTTTCTTT; cdr3_aa: CSASTPRMNTEAFF; j_call: TRBJ1-1; clone_size: few; cdr3_length: 14; v_call: TRBV20-1; d_call: -
cdr3_nt: TGTGCCAGCTCACCATTGGCAGGCGGCGATGGCTACACCTTC; cdr3_aa: CASSPLAGGDGYTF; j_call: TRBJ1-2; clone_size: -; cdr3_length: 14; v_call: TRBV18; d_call: -
cdr3_nt: TGCAGTGCTAGACGAGGGGCCCAGGACACTGAAGCTTTCTTT; cdr3_aa: CSARRGAQDTEAFF; j_call: TRBJ1-1; clone_size: -; cdr3_length: 14; v_call: TRBV20-1; d_call: -
cdr3_nt: TGTGCCAGCAGCGCGCCCAGGGAGCGGGGGGGCCTTCTTTCCAAAAACATTCAGTACTTC; cdr3_aa: CASSAPRERGGLLSKNIQYF; j_call: TRBJ2-4; clone_size: -; cdr3_length: 20; v_call: TRBV9; d_call: TRBD2
cdr3_nt: TGCAGTGCTAGTCTCAGCCTTAATTCACCCCTCCACTTT; cdr3_aa: CSASLSLNSPLHF; j_call: TRBJ1-6; clone_size: -; cdr3_length: 13; v_call: TRBV20-1; d_call: -